This T cell receptor beta chain was recovered during a study of cytomegalovirus exposure and HLA in healthy donors. For the study at large: Earlier, fewer than 130 million unique TCR beta sequences were recovered from around 200 million T cells by an analysis.

In germline, CDR1 is LGHNA, CDR2 YNFKEQ. V was shortened by 1 base and J by 10 bases, with 8 bases between the two germline ends. CDR3 length equals 11 residues. For this clone: Its antigen is as yet unknown.

Findings and limits, study-wide: Accurate HLA-A and HLA-B prediction from TCR beta sequences was reported for most subjects. There were several of the most significant clusters that appeared linked to common viral pathogens in a later analysis.

PCR primers comprised 60 Vbeta and 13 Jbeta primers. Assay used: immunoSEQ multiplex PCR; TCRdb lists only in-frame clones, some missing. Of approximately 190,000 clones in the sample, under 90% were seen once. Sequencing was carried out using PBMCs. The sequence derives from a boy under 10 years old in good health and CMV-seronegative. The chain links TRBV4-2 to TRBJ2-7; perhaps TRBD1 as D (5 bases). The CDR3 region is CASSQGQRQYF. CDR3 nucleotide sequence: TGTGCCAGCAGCCAAGGACAGCGCCAGTACTTC.